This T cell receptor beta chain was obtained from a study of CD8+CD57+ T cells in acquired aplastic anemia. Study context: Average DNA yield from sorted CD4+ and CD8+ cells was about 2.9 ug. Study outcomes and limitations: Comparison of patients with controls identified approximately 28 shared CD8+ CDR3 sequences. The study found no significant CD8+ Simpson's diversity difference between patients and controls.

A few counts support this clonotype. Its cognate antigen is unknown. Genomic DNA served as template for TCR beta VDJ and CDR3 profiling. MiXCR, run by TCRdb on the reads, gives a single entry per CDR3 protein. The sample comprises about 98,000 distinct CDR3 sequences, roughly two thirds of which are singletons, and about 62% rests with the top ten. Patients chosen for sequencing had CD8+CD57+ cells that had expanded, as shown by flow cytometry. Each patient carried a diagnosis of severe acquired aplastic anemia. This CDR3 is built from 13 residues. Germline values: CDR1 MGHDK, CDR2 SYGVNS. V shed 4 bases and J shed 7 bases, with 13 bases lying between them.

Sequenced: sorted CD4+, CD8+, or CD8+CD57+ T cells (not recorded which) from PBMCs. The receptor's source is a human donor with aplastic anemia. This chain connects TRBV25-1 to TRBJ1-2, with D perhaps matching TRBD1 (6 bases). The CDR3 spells CASSVGGARGYTF. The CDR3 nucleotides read TGTGCCAGCAGTGTCGGGGGGGCGCGTGGCTACACCTTC.